Listed here are 17 T cell receptor beta chains from one sample, sequenced in a study of blood T cell repertoires in COVID-19. Libraries were prepared by immunoSEQ multiplex PCR; TCRdb keeps only in-frame clonotypes and omits some of them. The repertoire holds a few hundred thousand clones, 84% seen once, with under 1.5% in the top ten. The sequenced sample consisted of peripheral blood. All receptors come from a woman aged 35 to 49 who had recovered from COVID-19.

The J gene is TRBJ2-1, the V gene TRBV6-6; D is unclear. The CDR3 sequence is 12 residues long. Trimming removed 2 bases at V and 7 bases at J, with 6 bases between. CDR1 is MNHNY and CDR2 is SVGAGI in the germline V gene (reference sequence). As DNA, the CDR3 is TGTGCCAGCAGTTACGAGGCTAATGAGCAGTTCTTC. Its translation is CASSYEANEQFF.

V gene TRBV10-3 combines with J gene TRBJ2-7; 11 bases match TRBD2. Germline loops: CDR1 ENHRY, CDR2 SYGVKD. The CDR3 is made up of 12 amino acids. V was pared by 10 bases and J by 3 bases, with 2 bases of the junction left unmatched. CDR3 in DNA: TGTGCCACGGGACTAGCGGACTACGAGCAGTACTTC. It codes for CATGLADYEQYF.

The chain employs TRBV29-1 and TRBJ1-1; D unclear. CDR3 length: 13 residues. Trimming took 5 bases from V and 7 from J, leaving 17 bases between them. Germline V lookup: CDR1 SQVTM, CDR2 ANQGSEA. CDR3 amino acids: CSVSLGLAFEAFF. CDR3 sequence (DNA): TGCAGCGTTTCACTGGGGTTAGCGTTTGAAGCTTTCTTT.

This clone showed up just once. The genes are TRBV7-6 and TRBJ2-7, with D tentatively TRBD1 (6 bases). Trimming left V 0 bases short and J 7 bases short, with 10 bases between. CDR3 length: 13 amino acids. The germline V gene encodes CDR1 SGHVS and CDR2 FNYEAQ. The CDR3 DNA follows: TGTGCCAGCAGCTTAGCGCTCCAGGGGGAGCAGTACTTC. Protein product: CASSLALQGEQYF.

The V gene is TRBV2, the J gene TRBJ2-3, with D perhaps matching TRBD2 (6 bases). V lost 10 bases and J 3 bases, leaving 17 bases between the germline ends. Germline CDR1 and CDR2: SNHLY and FYNNEI. This CDR3 is 14 amino acids long. For the CDR3, the DNA is TGTGCCACTAGAACCGCGGGGTGGACAGATACGCAGTATTTT. This codes for CATRTAGWTDTQYF.

CDR3 region: CASSPNTGTGGEQYF. The DNA for the CDR3 is TGTGCCAGCAGCCCCAATACCGGGACAGGGGGAGAGCAGTACTTC. The genes are TRBV7-8 and TRBJ2-7; TRBD1 aligns across 11 bases. The CDR3 is 15 residues long. The V and J ends lost 5 bases and 7 bases, in that order; junction bases with no gene match: 10. Looked up from germline, CDR1 is SGHVS and CDR2 is FQNEAQ.

The chain employs TRBV7-9 and TRBJ1-2; 9 positions match TRBD1. The CDR3 totals 14 residues. CDR1 and CDR2 from the germline V gene are SEHNR and FQNEAQ (reference sequence). After removal of 2 bases from V and 6 bases from J, the junction contained 4 bases not matched to a gene. The DNA of the CDR3 is TGTGCCAGCAGCTTAACAGGGGGCATTCATGGCTACACCTTC. This sequence encodes CASSLTGGIHGYTF.

The chain carries TRBV12-3 or TRBV12-4 and TRBJ1-2; unclear D gene. V lost 0 bases and J 2 bases, leaving 4 bases between the germline ends. The CDR3 sequence is 13 residues long. The CDR3 is CASSLARNYGYTF. The CDR3 bases are TGTGCCAGCAGTTTAGCCAGGAACTATGGCTACACCTTC.

This clone was detected a few times. The chain couples TRBV7-9 to TRBJ2-7, with 8 bases aligning to TRBD2. The V gene's germline CDR1 is SEHNR and CDR2 FQNEAQ (reference sequence). V was clipped by 6 bases and J by 5 bases; unmatched bases: 3. The CDR3 runs 12 residues. This CDR3 reads CASRGTSDEQYF. The CDR3 DNA follows: TGTGCCAGCAGAGGGACTAGTGACGAGCAGTACTTC.

The chain has TRBV5-1 and TRBJ2-2, with a weak D call TRBD1 (6 bases). The CDR3 runs 15 residues. Between the trimmed V and J ends, which lost 1 base and 6 bases, there was a span of 13 bases. Germline V lookup: CDR1 SGHRS, CDR2 YFSETQ. CDR3 sequence (DNA): TGCGCCAGCAGCTTGAGCAGGGGTCCTCCCGGGGAGCTGTTTTTT. Translated: CASSLSRGPPGELFF. Using reference TRBV5-1 and TRBJ2-2 for the parts outside the CDR3, the full variable domain is KAGVTQTPRYLIKTRGQQVTLSCSPISGHRSVSWYQQTPGQGLQFLFEYFSETQRNKGNFPGRFSGRQFSNSRSEMNVSTLELGDSALYLCASSLSRGPPGELFFGEGSRLTVL.

The rearrangement uses TRBV15 and TRBJ1-2; no clear D gene. Germline loops: CDR1 LNHNV, CDR2 YYDKDF (reference sequence). This CDR3 contains 12 residues. V was trimmed by 0 bases and J by 8 bases, leaving 7 bases between them. CDR3 nucleotide sequence: TGTGCCACCAGCAGAGATAGACAAGGCTACACCTTC. It encodes CATSRDRQGYTF.

This chain connects TRBV30 to TRBJ2-1; 9 bases align to TRBD2. This CDR3 contains 15 residues. Trimming at V came to 2 bases and at J to 7 bases, leaving 9 bases not matched to a gene. Germline V CDR1 and CDR2: GTSNPN, SVGIG (reference sequence). CDR3 nucleotide sequence: TGTGCCTGGAGTTTGTGCGGACTAGCGTTAAATGAGCAGTTCTTC. Its translation is CAWSLCGLALNEQFF.

The rearrangement joins TRBV4-3 to TRBJ2-5; TRBD1 agrees at 10 bases. The trim removed 0 bases at V and 4 bases at J, leaving 8 bases unmatched. The germline gives CDR1 LGHNA, CDR2 YSLEER. This CDR3 contains 17 residues. The CDR3 loop reads CASSQDLGTGVSETQYF. The DNA for the CDR3 is TGCGCCAGCAGCCAAGATTTAGGGACAGGGGTTTCAGAGACCCAGTACTTC.

The gene calls are TRBV5-1 and TRBJ2-2, with 7 bases fitting TRBD1. Germline assignment: CDR1 SGHRS and CDR2 YFSETQ. The CDR3 covers 13 residues. Trimming took 4 bases from V and 9 from J; bases not matched to a gene: 6. The CDR3 nucleotides are TGCGCCAGCAGCCTAGGGGACAGCCGGGAGCTGTTTTTT. Amino acids: CASSLGDSRELFF.

This clone was observed a single time. The rearrangement joins TRBV5-1 to TRBJ2-7, with 9 bases that match TRBD1. Unmatched junction bases numbered 5, after V lost 4 bases and J lost 3 bases. Germline values: CDR1 SGHRS, CDR2 YFSETQ. There are 14 residues in the CDR3. This CDR3 is CASSENRGLYEQYF. In DNA form, the CDR3 reads TGCGCCAGCAGCGAAAACAGGGGGCTCTACGAGCAGTACTTC.

In this sample, this clone turned up once. This sequence joins TRBV19 and TRBJ2-1; 7 nucleotides agree with TRBD1. The CDR3 has 16 residues. With 0 bases clipped from V and 8 bases from J, the junction kept 10 bases outside the gene matches. Germline V CDR1 and CDR2: LNHDA, SQIVND (reference sequence). The CDR3 loop reads CASSIERDRRYDEQFF. CDR3 bases: TGTGCCAGTAGTATAGAGAGGGACAGAAGGTACGATGAGCAGTTCTTC.

This clone was counted once. The chain is built from TRBV7-2 and TRBJ2-7; 9 nucleotides agree with TRBD1. Unmatched junction bases numbered 5, after V lost 3 bases and J lost 5 bases. The CDR3 spans 14 residues. CDR1 and CDR2 (germline): SGHTA, FQGNSA. CDR3 loop: CASSFRTGENEQYF. CDR3 in DNA: TGTGCCAGCAGCTTCCGGACAGGGGAAAACGAGCAGTACTTC.